The sequence of this T cell receptor (beta chain) was determined in a study of a mutant IDH1 vaccine in newly diagnosed glioma. Study as a whole: Vaccinations were initiated 4-6 weeks following radiotherapy alone, or were given together with temozolomide cycles. Study-wide results and caveats: Around 93% of patients showed vaccine-induced immune responses across multiple MHC alleles.

The data were produced by immunoSEQ multiplex PCR, yet TCRdb's version contains in-frame clones alone and is incomplete. The sample has tens of thousands of clones; about three quarters are singletons. A remark on this clone: The antigen is not known.

CDR3 length: 12 residues. V was shortened by 4 bases and J by 11 bases, with 14 bases between the two germline ends. Germline CDR1 LNHDA, CDR2 SQIVND (reference sequence). Time point described: week 47, end of study. One vaccine dose held 300 ug of mutant IDH1 20-mer peptide and came with topical imiquimod. Eight vaccinations reached patients in weeks 1, 3, 5, 7, 11, 15, 19 and 23. Every donor had a new WHO grade 3 or 4 astrocytoma that was IDH1-mutant, with loss of nuclear ATRX. This clonotype was sampled from a woman between 40 and 50 years old with glioma. Some clones in this sample may be carry-over from other donors' samples. The V gene is TRBV19, the J gene TRBJ1-1; D is unresolved. The sample was PBMCs, taken from a glioma patient whose treatment included an IDH1 peptide vaccine. The CDR3 spells CASSTWTAGAFF. The CDR3 DNA is TGTGCCAGTAGTACCTGGACGGCGGGTGCTTTCTTT.